The T cell receptor beta chain described here comes from a study of cytomegalovirus exposure and HLA in healthy donors (dated by TCRdb to the late 2010s). With respect to the entire study: The 500 to 800 repertoires of the first cohort and the roughly 110 validation repertoires were produced on the same platform, according to a later analysis. The study aimed to test whether signatures of past pathogen exposure could be identified by cataloging public T cell receptors. The study combined high-throughput TCR immunosequencing, statistical association of individual TCRs with disease status, and machine learning to predict cytomegalovirus infection status. Along with the approximately 650-subject first cohort, a separate validation cohort of more than 90 different subjects was used.

On this clone itself: This clone's antigen is unknown. No base-level quality is on record; no much larger clone is a single base apart.

The donors were included in the validation cohort of over a hundred subjects, a group kept apart from the roughly 670-subject first cohort. The study at large found these results: The authors suggested that the approach could potentially be generalized to other disease states and immunological phenotypes. Cytomegalovirus status was reported to be diagnosed by the classifier with high specificity and sensitivity in both the original and validation cohorts. A later analysis had no HLA typing for the validation cohort, so co-occurrence there was scored across all 120 or so repertoires. In vitro tests confirmed that a few of the cytomegalovirus-associated TCR beta chains recognize cytomegalovirus antigens. Of the cluster scores, roughly 95% were above 0 in a later analysis, which found that TCRs clustered in the first cohort also tended to co-occur in the 120 or so validation repertoires. The study listed 170 or so TCR beta chains as associated with cytomegalovirus. Most TCR sequences were observed very rarely across donors, whereas some public TCRs were present in many individuals.

The library was produced with the immunoSEQ multiplex PCR assay. Per the authors' processing: A statistical classification framework was built for diagnosing cytomegalovirus status from the catalog of TCR beta chain sequences. The immuneACCESS repertoire file appears here via TCRdb, limited to in-frame rearrangements. These files lack a portion of the clones; in checked studies, under half of the deficit traces to unresolved V genes, and the cause of the others is not known. From that table come the V and J calls and clone size; the DNA was used to work out D and trimming. The sample records about 63,000 clones, approximately 95% of which are singletons. Clones ranked in the top ten supply roughly 7.3% of the sample. V is pared back by 2 bases and J by 0 bases, with 11 bases lying between the germline termini. The cysteine opens and the phenylalanine closes a CDR3 of 16 amino acids. Only the CDR3 DNA is retained, 48 bases long and in frame from the first base.

The chain was built from TRBV23-1 and TRBJ1-5; a tentative D call is TRBD1 (5 bases match). TRBV23-1 is labeled an ORF, and its function is uncertain. Sample: PBMCs. This TCR was recovered from a young woman in good health and CMV-seropositive. The sequenced DNA: TGCGCCAGCAGTCAAGGTGGAGGGGATAGCAATCAGCCCCAGCATTTT. This gives the protein CASSQGGGDSNQPQHF.